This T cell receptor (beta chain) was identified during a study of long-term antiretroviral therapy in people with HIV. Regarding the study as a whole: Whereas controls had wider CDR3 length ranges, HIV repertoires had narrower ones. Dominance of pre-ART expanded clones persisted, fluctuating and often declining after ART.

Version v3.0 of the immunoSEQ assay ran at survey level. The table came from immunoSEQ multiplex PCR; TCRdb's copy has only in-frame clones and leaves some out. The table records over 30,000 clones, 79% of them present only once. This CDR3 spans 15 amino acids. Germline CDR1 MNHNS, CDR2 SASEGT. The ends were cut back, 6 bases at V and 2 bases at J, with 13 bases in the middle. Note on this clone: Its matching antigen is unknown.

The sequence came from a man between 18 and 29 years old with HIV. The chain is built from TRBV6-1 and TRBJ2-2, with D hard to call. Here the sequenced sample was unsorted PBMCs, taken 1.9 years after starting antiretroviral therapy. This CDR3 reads CASRGSPLNTGELFF. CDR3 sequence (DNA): TGTGCCAGCAGGGGGTCCCCCCTCAACACCGGGGAGCTGTTTTTT.